The rows below give T cell receptor beta chains drawn from one sample of a study of response to subunit inactivated influenza vaccine. TCRdb recomputed calls from the RT-PCR reads with MiXCR, one row per CDR3 protein. The table includes around 480,000 distinct CDR3 sequences, approximately 11% detected once. The specimen comprised PBMCs from blood, sampled roughly 6 weeks after vaccination. The receptor source for this set is a man aged 45 to 65 who received an inactivated influenza vaccine. The CDR3 runs from the conserved cysteine through the conserved F or W. The D gene is left open where the match is weak.

V	J	D	CDR3
TRBV5-1	TRBJ2-1	-	CASSIGQSSYNEQFF
TRBV6-1	TRBJ2-7	-	CASSDDYEQYF
TRBV9	TRBJ2-3	-	CASSVDSGQDTQYF
TRBV20-1	TRBJ2-7	-	CSALPGTHTYEQYF
TRBV4-3	TRBJ2-1	-	CASSQRRGRNEQFF
TRBV23-1	TRBJ2-7	-	CASSQSRRASSYEQYF
TRBV11-2	TRBJ2-1	TRBD2	CASSLVLAGGPPRSNEQFF
TRBV6-5	TRBJ1-4	-	CASSYGQRSAKGEKLFF
TRBV7-9	TRBJ1-2	TRBD1	CASSLLGPQGRGGGYTF
TRBV20-1	TRBJ2-1	TRBD2	CSALSSGRAYNEQFF
TRBV7-2	TRBJ2-3	-	CASSLALTTDTQYF
TRBV10-3	TRBJ2-1	-	CAIGTSTNNEQFF
TRBV4-3	TRBJ2-1	-	CASSPSSFDNEQFF
TRBV12-3/TRBV12-4	TRBJ1-1	TRBD1	CASSFGTGSTEAFF
TRBV29-1	TRBJ2-3	-	CSTQRTASTDTQYF
TRBV24-1	TRBJ1-2	-	CATMPGGGQSYTF
TRBV3-1	TRBJ1-2	-	CASSQGQSSYGYTF
TRBV27	TRBJ1-6	-	CASSKGPNNSPLHF
TRBV7-2	TRBJ1-1	-	CASSTEFSNTEAFF
TRBV5-4	TRBJ1-4	-	CASSLRVNEKLFF
TRBV6-6	TRBJ2-3	-	CASSILQADTQYF
TRBV15	TRBJ2-5	TRBD2	CATSRLGLERETQYF
TRBV4-2	TRBJ2-5	-	CASSQDIGMTETQYF
TRBV4-3	TRBJ2-1	TRBD1	CASSQYYRGQSYNEQFF
TRBV20-1	TRBJ2-1	-	CSARDLTLGPNEQFF
TRBV7-2	TRBJ2-7	-	CASSLSRGAHEQYF
TRBV20-1	TRBJ2-1	TRBD2	CSATDPPSGNEQFF
TRBV6-1	TRBJ2-3	-	CASKKGRSTDTQYF
TRBV6-1	TRBJ2-6	-	CASSDMTVIGANVLTF
TRBV6-1	TRBJ1-4	TRBD1	CASRLTGSSGEKLFF
TRBV4-3	TRBJ1-6	-	CASSQDWSSYNSPLHF
TRBV5-1	TRBJ2-1	TRBD2	CASSRTSGGAYNEQFF
TRBV28	TRBJ2-3	-	CASSSGTPSTDTQYF
TRBV20-1	TRBJ2-1	TRBD2	CSAHRSSGRALNEQFF
TRBV5-6	TRBJ2-2	-	CASSLAVGPLNTGELFF
TRBV2	TRBJ2-1	-	CASRRDQAYREQFF
TRBV12-3/TRBV12-4	TRBJ2-1	-	CASSLRRSAYNEQFF
TRBV6-5	TRBJ1-2	-	CASSYRVGYGYTF
TRBV25-1	TRBJ2-3	-	CASSVSGSTDTQYF
TRBV6-5	TRBJ2-1	-	CASSRFRNEQFF
TRBV7-9	TRBJ2-3	-	CASSFYAGTSGDTQYF
TRBV7-8	TRBJ2-5	-	CASLPGRGTQYF
TRBV4-2	TRBJ2-7	TRBD2	CASSQGGGRTYEQYF
TRBV6-5	TRBJ2-7	TRBD2	CASSYGREAGTYEPYF
TRBV28	TRBJ2-7	TRBD1	CASTSGPGTGAHEQYF
TRBV7-2	TRBJ1-5	-	CASGLASQGGQPQHF